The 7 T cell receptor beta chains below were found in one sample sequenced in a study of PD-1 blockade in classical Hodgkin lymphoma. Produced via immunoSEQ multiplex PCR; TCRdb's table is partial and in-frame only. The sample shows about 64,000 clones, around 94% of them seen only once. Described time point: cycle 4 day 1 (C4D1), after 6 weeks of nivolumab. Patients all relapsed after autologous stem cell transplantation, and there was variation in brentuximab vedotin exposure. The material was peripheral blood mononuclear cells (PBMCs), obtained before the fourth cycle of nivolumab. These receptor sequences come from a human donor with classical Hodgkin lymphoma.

The CDR3 region is CASSESMGDPQYF. In nucleotides, the CDR3 is TGCGCCAGCAGTGAGTCGATGGGGGATCCCCAGTACTTC. This chain joins TRBV10-1 and TRBJ2-5; D may be TRBD1 or TRBD2 (5 bases each). V was trimmed by 0 bases and J by 9 bases, leaving 11 bases between them. Germline CDR1 and CDR2: WNHNN and SYGVQD (reference sequence). The CDR3 is 13 residues long.

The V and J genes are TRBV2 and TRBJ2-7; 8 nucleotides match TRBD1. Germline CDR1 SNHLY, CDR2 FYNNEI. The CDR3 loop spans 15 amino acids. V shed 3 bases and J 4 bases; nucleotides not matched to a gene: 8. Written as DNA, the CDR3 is TGTGCCAGCAGTGATCCGGGACAGGTAGATTACGAGCAGTACTTC. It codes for CASSDPGQVDYEQYF. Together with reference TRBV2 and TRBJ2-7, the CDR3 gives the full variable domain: EPEVTQTPSHQVTQMGQEVILRCVPISNHLYFYWYRQILGQKVEFLVSFYNNEISEKSEIFDDQFSVERPDGSNFTLKIRSTKLEDSAMYFCASSDPGQVDYEQYFGPGTRLTVT.

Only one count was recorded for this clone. The CDR3 loop is CASRRGGGSDTQYF. CDR3 DNA sequence: TGTGCCAGCAGGCGGGGGGGCGGTTCAGATACGCAGTATTTT. The J gene is TRBJ2-3, the V gene TRBV6-6; the match to TRBD2 covers 9 bases. The CDR3 length is 14 residues. CDR1 is MNHNY and CDR2 is SVGAGI in the germline V gene (reference sequence). Germline trimming cut 6 bases from V and 4 bases from J; bases unmatched to any gene: 5.

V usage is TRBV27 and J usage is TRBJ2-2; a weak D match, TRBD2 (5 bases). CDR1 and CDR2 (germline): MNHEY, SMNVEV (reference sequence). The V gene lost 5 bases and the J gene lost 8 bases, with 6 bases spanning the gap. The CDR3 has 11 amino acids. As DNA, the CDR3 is TGTGCCAGCAGTGCGGGTGGGGAGCTGTTTTTT. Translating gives CASSAGGELFF.

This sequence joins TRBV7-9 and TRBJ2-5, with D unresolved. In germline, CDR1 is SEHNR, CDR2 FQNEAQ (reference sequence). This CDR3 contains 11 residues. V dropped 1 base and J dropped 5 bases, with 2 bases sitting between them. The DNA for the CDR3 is TGTGCCAGCAGCTTAGACGAGACCCAGTACTTC. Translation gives CASSLDETQYF.

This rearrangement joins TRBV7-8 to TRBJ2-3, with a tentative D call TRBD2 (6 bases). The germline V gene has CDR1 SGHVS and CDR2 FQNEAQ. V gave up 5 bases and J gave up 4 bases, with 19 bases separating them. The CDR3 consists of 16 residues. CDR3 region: CASSPLAGSTADTQYF. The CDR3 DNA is TGTGCCAGCAGCCCCCTGGCGGGATCAACGGCAGATACGCAGTATTTT.

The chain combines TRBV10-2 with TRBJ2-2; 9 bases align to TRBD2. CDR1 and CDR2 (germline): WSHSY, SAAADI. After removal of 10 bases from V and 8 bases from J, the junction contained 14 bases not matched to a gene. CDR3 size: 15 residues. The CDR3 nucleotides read TGCGCCACCCACCATGGTAGCGGGAGTTGGGGGGAGCTGTTTTTT. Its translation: CATHHGSGSWGELFF.